These T cell receptor beta chains were read from a single sample in a study of cytomegalovirus exposure and HLA in healthy donors. Assay: immunoSEQ multiplex PCR; the TCRdb copy retains only in-frame clones and omits some. The sample gives roughly 100,000 clones, under 85% of which show up once; roughly 2% is in the top ten. Sequenced input: PBMCs. The receptors come from a man aged 35-49 years in good health and CMV-seronegative. CDR3s include the opening cysteine and the closing phenylalanine or tryptophan. D genes are given only for firm matches. Size tells how often a clone was seen (once, few, many) or the class of an expanded clone, and some rows leave it out.

length,size,V,J,D,CDR3,DNA
12,-,TRBV5-1,TRBJ2-7,-,CASISTGNEQYF,TGCGCCAGCATTTCCACAGGCAACGAGCAGTACTTC
12,few,TRBV11-2,TRBJ2-2,-,CASSLAAGELFF,TGTGCCAGCAGCTTAGCGGCCGGGGAGCTGTTTTTT
15,-,TRBV5-6,TRBJ2-7,TRBD1,CASSWGQGSGAEQYF,TGTGCCAGCAGCTGGGGACAGGGATCAGGTGCCGAGCAGTACTTC
16,-,TRBV19,TRBJ2-1,-,CASSMVRDGPYNEQFF,TGTGCCAGTAGTATGGTCAGGGATGGGCCCTACAATGAGCAGTTCTTC
14,few,TRBV19,TRBJ1-5,TRBD1,CASSTTGGRQPQHF,TGTGCCAGTAGTACGACAGGGGGCCGGCAGCCCCAGCATTTT
14,-,TRBV5-4,TRBJ2-1,-,CASSSVSSYNEQFF,TGTGCCAGCAGTTCTGTCAGCTCCTACAATGAGCAGTTCTTC
15,once,TRBV6-6,TRBJ2-2,TRBD1,CAANPRAGGYGELFF,TGTGCCGCCAACCCGAGGGCAGGGGGCTACGGGGAGCTGTTTTTT
17,-,TRBV5-1,TRBJ2-1,TRBD1,CASSLFFVGQDYNEQFF,TGCGCCAGCAGCTTGTTTTTTGTGGGACAGGACTACAATGAGCAGTTCTTC
14,-,TRBV5-6,TRBJ1-2,-,CASSFFLGQFGYTF,TGTGCCAGCAGCTTCTTTTTGGGACAATTTGGCTACACCTTC
15,-,TRBV13,TRBJ2-7,TRBD2,CASSFETSGSNEQYF,TGTGCCAGCAGCTTCGAGACTAGCGGTTCGAACGAGCAGTACTTC
16,once,TRBV9,TRBJ2-1,TRBD2,CASSVRAGVGGNEQFF,TGTGCCAGCAGCGTACGTGCGGGAGTGGGGGGTAATGAGCAGTTCTTC
14,few,TRBV5-1,TRBJ2-7,TRBD1,CASSLRQGGYEQYF,TGCGCCAGCAGCCTAAGACAGGGTGGTTACGAGCAGTACTTC
13,-,TRBV7-2,TRBJ2-7,-,CASSPRTSYEQYF,TGTGCCAGCAGCCCCAGGACATCCTACGAGCAGTACTTC
14,-,TRBV30,TRBJ2-7,TRBD1,CAWSAGGDTTEQYF,TGTGCCTGGAGTGCAGGGGGTGATACCACCGAGCAGTACTTC
13,-,TRBV6-5,TRBJ2-7,-,CASSYGGSYEQYF,TGTGCCAGCAGTTACGGAGGGTCCTACGAGCAGTACTTC
14,-,TRBV7-2,TRBJ2-7,-,CASTNPPGGYEQYF,TGTGCCAGCACCAACCCCCCTGGCGGGTACGAGCAGTACTTC
16,-,TRBV18,TRBJ1-6,TRBD1,CASSPVRDRGSSPLHF,TGTGCCAGCTCACCCGTCCGGGACAGGGGGAGTTCACCCCTCCACTTT
15,-,TRBV6-5,TRBJ2-3,TRBD2,CASSGGLAGADTQYF,TGTGCCAGCAGTGGGGGACTAGCGGGAGCAGATACGCAGTATTTT
15,-,TRBV5-4,TRBJ2-3,-,CASSWGVGFTDTQYF,TGTGCCAGCAGCTGGGGGGTGGGATTCACAGATACGCAGTATTTT
15,-,TRBV30,TRBJ2-5,TRBD2,CAWSALAGGPETQYF,TGTGCCTGGAGTGCCCTAGCGGGAGGGCCCGAGACCCAGTACTTC
16,-,TRBV11-2,TRBJ2-2,TRBD2,CASSLVGGKNTGELFF,TGTGCCAGCAGCTTAGTCGGGGGGAAGAACACCGGGGAGCTGTTTTTT
12,-,TRBV4-2,TRBJ2-7,-,CASSSPGSEQYF,TGTGCCAGCAGCAGCCCGGGGTCCGAGCAGTACTTC
14,-,TRBV7-2,TRBJ1-1,-,CASSPGLLGAEAFF,TGTGCCAGCAGCCCCGGCTTGCTGGGGGCCGAAGCTTTCTTT
14,-,TRBV28,TRBJ2-5,-,CASSSSPERERGYF,TGTGCCAGCAGTTCTTCCCCGGAGAGGGAGAGAGGGTACTTC
18,few,TRBV11-2,TRBJ2-2,-,CASSSLSGTPSSTGELFF,TGTGCCAGCAGCTCCTTATCCGGGACTCCATCTTCAACCGGGGAGCTGTTTTTT
13,-,TRBV2,TRBJ2-1,-,CASSEERRDEQFF,TGTGCCAGCAGTGAGGAGCGGCGGGATGAGCAGTTCTTC
12,-,TRBV28,TRBJ1-5,-,CASSLPRGPQHF,TGTGCCAGCAGTCTCCCTAGGGGGCCCCAGCATTTT
14,-,TRBV28,TRBJ1-2,-,CASRVAGSQESYTF,TGTGCCAGCAGAGTCGCAGGGTCCCAAGAAAGCTACACCTTC